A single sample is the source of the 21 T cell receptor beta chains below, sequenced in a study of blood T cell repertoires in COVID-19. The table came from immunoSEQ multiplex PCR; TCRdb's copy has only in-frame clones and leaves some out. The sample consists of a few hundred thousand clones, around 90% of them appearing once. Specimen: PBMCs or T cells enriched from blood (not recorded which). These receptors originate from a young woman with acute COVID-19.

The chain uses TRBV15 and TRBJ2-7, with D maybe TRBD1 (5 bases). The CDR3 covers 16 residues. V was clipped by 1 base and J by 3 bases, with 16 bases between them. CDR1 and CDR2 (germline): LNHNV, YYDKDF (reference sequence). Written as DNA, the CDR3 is TGTGCCACCAGCAGAGTAGGGGCAACGACAAACTACGAGCAGTACTTC. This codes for CATSRVGATTNYEQYF.

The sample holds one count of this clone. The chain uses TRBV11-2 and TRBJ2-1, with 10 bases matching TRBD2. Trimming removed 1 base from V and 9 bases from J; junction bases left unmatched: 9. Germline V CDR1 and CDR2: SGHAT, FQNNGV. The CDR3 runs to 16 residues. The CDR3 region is CASSLGIASGSFEQFF. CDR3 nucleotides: TGTGCCAGCAGCTTAGGAATCGCTAGCGGGAGTTTTGAGCAGTTCTTC.

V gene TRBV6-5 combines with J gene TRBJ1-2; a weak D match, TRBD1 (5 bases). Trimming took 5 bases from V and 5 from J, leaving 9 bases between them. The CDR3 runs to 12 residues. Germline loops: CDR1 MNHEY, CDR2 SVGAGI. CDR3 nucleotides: TGTGCCAGCAGTCTTGGGGGGTATGGCTACACCTTC. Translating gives CASSLGGYGYTF.

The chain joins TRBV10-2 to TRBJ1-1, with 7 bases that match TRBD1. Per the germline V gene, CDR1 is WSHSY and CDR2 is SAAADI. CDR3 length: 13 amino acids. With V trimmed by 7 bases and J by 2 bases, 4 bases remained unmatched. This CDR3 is CASTDRENTEAFF. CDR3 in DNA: TGCGCCAGCACCGACAGGGAAAACACTGAAGCTTTCTTT.

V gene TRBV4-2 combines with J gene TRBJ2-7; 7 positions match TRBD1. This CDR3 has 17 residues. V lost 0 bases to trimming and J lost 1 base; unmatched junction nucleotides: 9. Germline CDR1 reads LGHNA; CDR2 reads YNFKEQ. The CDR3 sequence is CASSQEEAGTASYEQYF. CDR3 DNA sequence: TGTGCCAGCAGCCAAGAGGAAGCCGGGACAGCTTCCTACGAGCAGTACTTC.

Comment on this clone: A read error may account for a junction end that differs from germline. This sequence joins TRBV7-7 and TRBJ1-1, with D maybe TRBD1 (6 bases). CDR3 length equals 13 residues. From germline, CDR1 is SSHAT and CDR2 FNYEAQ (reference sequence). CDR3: CASSLTTGTEAFF. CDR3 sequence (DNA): TGTGCTAGCAGCTTAACTACAGGGACTGAAGCTTTCTTT.

The CDR3 loop reads CATSTTNRGRQNQPQHF. CDR3 nucleotide sequence: TGTGCCACCAGCACCACCAACAGGGGGAGGCAAAATCAGCCCCAGCATTTT. The V and J genes are TRBV15 and TRBJ1-5; TRBD1 matches at 8 bases. The CDR3 runs to 17 residues. V lost 4 bases and J lost 4; bases outside the gene matches: 12. In germline, CDR1 is LNHNV, CDR2 YYDKDF (reference sequence).

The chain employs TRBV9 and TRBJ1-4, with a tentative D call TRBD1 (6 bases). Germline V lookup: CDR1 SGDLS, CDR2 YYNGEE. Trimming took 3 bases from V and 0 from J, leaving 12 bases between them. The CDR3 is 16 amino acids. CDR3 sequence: CASSGSPGATNEKLFF. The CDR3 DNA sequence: TGTGCCAGCAGCGGATCTCCAGGGGCAACTAATGAAAAACTGTTTTTT.

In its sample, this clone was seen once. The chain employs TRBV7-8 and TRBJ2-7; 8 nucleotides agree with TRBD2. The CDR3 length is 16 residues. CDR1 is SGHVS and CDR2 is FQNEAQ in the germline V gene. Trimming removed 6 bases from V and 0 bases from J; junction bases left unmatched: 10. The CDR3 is CASSSKTSASSYEQYF. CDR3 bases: TGTGCCAGCAGTTCTAAGACTAGCGCAAGCTCCTACGAGCAGTACTTC.

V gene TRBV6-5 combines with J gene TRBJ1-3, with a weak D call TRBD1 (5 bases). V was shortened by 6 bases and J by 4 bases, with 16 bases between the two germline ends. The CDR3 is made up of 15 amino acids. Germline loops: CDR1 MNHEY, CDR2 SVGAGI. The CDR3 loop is CASRGGSAEGNTIYF. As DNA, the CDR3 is TGTGCCAGCAGGGGGGGGTCGGCCGAGGGAAACACCATATATTTT.

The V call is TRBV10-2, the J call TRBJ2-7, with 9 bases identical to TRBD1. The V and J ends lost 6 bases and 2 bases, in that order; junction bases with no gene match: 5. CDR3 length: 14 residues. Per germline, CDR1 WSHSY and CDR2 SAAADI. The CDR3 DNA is TGCGCCAGCAGGAGGACAGGGGACCCCTACGAGCAGTACTTC. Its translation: CASRRTGDPYEQYF.

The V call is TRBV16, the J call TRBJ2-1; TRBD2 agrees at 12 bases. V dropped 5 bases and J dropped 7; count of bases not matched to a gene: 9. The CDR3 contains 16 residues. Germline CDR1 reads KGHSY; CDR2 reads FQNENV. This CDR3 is CASSALAGGGGNEQFF. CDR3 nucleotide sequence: TGTGCCAGCAGCGCACTAGCGGGAGGAGGAGGAAATGAGCAGTTCTTC.

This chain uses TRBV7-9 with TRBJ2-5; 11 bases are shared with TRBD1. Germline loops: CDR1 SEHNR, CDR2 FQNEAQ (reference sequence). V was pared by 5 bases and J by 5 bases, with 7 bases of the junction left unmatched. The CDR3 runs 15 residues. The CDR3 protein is CASSSGQGAGETQYF. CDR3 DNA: TGTGCCAGCAGCAGCGGACAGGGGGCCGGGGAGACCCAGTACTTC.

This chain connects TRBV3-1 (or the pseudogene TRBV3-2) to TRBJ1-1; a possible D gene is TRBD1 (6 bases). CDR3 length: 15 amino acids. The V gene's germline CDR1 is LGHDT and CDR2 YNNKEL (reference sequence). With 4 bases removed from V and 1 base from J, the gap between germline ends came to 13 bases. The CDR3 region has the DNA TGTGCCAGCAGCCTAAGACAGGCGGGGAACACTGAAGCTTTCTTT. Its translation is CASSLRQAGNTEAFF.

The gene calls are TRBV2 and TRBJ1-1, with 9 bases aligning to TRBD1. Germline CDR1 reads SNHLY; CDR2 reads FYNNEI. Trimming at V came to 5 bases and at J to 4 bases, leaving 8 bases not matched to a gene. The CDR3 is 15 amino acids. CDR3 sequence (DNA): TGTGCCAGCAGTCAGACGACAGGGGGGGGCACTGAAGCTTTCTTT. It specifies CASSQTTGGGTEAFF.

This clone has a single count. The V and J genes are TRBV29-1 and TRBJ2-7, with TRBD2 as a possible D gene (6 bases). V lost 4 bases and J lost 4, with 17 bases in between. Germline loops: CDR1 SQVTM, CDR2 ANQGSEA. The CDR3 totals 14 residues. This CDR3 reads CSVVGWGGKYEQYF. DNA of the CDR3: TGCAGCGTTGTAGGTTGGGGCGGGAAGTACGAGCAGTACTTC.

The CDR3 DNA sequence: TGTGCCAGCAGCGTAGATGTGACTAGCGGTCGATACGAGCAGTACTTC. As protein: CASSVDVTSGRYEQYF. The genes are TRBV9 and TRBJ2-7, with 9 bases lining up with TRBD2. The ends lost 0 bases at V and 4 bases at J; junction bases unmatched: 8. The CDR3 covers 16 residues. Per germline, CDR1 SGDLS and CDR2 YYNGEE.

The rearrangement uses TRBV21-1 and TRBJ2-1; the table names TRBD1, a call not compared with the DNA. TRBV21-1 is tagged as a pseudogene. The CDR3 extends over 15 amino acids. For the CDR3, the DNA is TGTGCCAGCAGCAACCTGGGACAGGGAAGCAATGAGCAGTTCTTC. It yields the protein CASSNLGQGSNEQFF.

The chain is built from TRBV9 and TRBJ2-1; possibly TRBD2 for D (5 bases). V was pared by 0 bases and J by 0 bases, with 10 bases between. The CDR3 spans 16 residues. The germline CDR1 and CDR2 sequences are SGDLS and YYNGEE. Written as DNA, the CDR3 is TGTGCCAGCAGCGTAGAGGGCGGGTACTCCTACAATGAGCAGTTCTTC. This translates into CASSVEGGYSYNEQFF.

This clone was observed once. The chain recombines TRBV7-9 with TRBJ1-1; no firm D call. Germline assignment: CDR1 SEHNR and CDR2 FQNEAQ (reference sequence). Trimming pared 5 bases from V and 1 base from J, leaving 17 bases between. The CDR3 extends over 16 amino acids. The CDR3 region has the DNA TGTGCCAGCAGCGACGAGGCGCGGCAGACGAACACTGAAGCTTTCTTT. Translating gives CASSDEARQTNTEAFF.

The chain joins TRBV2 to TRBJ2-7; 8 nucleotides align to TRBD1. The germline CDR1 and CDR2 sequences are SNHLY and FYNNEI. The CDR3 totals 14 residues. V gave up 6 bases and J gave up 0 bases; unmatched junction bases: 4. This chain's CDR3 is CASRDRVSSYEQYF. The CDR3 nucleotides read TGTGCCAGCAGGGACAGGGTTAGCTCCTACGAGCAGTACTTC.